This T cell receptor (beta chain) was recorded in a study of blood T cell repertoires in COVID-19. The wider study: Samples came from the United States, Italy and Spain, spanning acute and convalescent COVID-19. The analysed material was cDNA or gDNA that came from T cells, B-cell-depleted T cells, or PBMCs.

CDR1 and CDR2 (germline): KGHDR, SFDVKD. The V end was cut by 4 bases, the J end by 2 bases, with 16 bases between. This CDR3 has 17 amino acids. The assay was immunoSEQ multiplex PCR, and TCRdb's table has in-frame clones only and misses some. The sample holds about 100,000 clones; 85% to 90% are singletons and the top ten take around 5.5%. This chain joins TRBV24-1 and TRBJ2-2; the D gene is possibly TRBD2 (6 bases). Material: peripheral blood. The TCR comes from a human donor in a cohort sampled during active COVID-19. CDR3 sequence reads: CATSDPRDGGNTGELFF. The DNA of the CDR3 is TGTGCCACCAGTGACCCCCGGGACGGGGGAAACACCGGGGAGCTGTTTTTT.